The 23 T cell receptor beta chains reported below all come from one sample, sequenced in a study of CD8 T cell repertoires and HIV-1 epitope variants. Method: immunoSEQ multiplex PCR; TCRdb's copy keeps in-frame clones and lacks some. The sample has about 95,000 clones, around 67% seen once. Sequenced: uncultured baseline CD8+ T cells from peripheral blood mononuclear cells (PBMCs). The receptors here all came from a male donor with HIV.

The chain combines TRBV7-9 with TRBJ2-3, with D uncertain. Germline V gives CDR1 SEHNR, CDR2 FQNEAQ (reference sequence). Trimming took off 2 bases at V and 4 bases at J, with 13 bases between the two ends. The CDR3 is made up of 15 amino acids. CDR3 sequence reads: CASSLSASRSDTQYF. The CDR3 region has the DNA TGTGCCAGCAGCTTATCGGCTAGTAGGTCAGATACGCAGTATTTT.

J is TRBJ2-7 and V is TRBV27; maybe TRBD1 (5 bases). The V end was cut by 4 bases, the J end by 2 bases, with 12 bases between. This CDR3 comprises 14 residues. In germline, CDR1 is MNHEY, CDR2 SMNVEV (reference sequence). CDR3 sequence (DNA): TGTGCCAGCAGTTCAAGCATAGGGGCCTACGAGCAGTACTTC. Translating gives CASSSSIGAYEQYF.

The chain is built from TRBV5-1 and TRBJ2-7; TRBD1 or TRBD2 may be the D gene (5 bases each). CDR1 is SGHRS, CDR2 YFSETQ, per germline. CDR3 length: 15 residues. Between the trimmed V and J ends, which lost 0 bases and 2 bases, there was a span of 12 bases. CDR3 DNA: TGCGCCAGCAGCTTGGTTTCAGGGACCCCCTACGAGCAGTACTTC. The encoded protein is CASSLVSGTPYEQYF.

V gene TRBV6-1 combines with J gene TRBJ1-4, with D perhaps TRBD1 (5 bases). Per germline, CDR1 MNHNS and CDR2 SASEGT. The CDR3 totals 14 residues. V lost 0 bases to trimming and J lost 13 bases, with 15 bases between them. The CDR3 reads CASSEALWQGRLFF. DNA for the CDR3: TGTGCCAGCAGTGAAGCGTTGTGGCAGGGTAGACTGTTTTTT.

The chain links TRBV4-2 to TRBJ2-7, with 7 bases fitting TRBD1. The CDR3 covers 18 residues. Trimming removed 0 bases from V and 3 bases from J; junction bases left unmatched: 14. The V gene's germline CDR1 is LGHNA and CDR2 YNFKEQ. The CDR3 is CASSQDGEPGQSFYEQYF. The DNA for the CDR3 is TGTGCCAGCAGCCAAGATGGGGAACCGGGACAGAGCTTCTACGAGCAGTACTTC.

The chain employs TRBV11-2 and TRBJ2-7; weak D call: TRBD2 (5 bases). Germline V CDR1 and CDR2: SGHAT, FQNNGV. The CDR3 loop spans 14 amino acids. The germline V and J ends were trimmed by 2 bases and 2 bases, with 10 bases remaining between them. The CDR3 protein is CASSLSSGAYEQYF. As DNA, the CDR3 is TGTGCCAGCAGCTTATCGAGCGGAGCCTACGAGCAGTACTTC.

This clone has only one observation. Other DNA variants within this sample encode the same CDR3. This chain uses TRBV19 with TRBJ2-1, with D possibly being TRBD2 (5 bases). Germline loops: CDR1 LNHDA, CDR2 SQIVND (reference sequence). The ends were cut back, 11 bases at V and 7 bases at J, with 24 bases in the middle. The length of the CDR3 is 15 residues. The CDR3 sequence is CAASVPLGLPNEQFF. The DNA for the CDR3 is TGTGCCGCCTCAGTACCGCTAGGACTTCCTAATGAGCAGTTCTTC.

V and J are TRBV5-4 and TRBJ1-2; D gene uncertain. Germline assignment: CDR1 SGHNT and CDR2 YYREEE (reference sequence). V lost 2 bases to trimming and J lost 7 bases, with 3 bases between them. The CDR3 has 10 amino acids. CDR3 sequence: CASSLGGYTF. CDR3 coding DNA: TGTGCCAGCAGCTTAGGTGGCTACACCTTC.

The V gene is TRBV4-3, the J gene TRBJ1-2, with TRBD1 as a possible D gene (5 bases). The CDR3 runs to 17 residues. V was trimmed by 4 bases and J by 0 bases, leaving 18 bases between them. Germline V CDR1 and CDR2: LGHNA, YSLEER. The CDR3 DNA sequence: TGCGCCAGCAGCCGGGGGGAAGACACCCGAGCTAACTATGGCTACACCTTC. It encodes CASSRGEDTRANYGYTF.

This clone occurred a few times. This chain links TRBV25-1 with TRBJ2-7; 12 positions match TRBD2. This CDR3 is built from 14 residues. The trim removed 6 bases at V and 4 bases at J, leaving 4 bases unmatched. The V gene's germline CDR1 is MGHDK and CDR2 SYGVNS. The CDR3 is CASRTSGSGYEQYF. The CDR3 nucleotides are TGTGCCAGCAGGACTAGCGGGAGCGGTTACGAGCAGTACTTC.

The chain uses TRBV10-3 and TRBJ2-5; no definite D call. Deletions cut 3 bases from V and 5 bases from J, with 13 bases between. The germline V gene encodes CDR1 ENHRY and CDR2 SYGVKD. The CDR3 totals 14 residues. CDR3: CAISEGREFETQYF. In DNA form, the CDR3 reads TGTGCCATCAGTGAAGGCAGAGAATTCGAGACCCAGTACTTC.

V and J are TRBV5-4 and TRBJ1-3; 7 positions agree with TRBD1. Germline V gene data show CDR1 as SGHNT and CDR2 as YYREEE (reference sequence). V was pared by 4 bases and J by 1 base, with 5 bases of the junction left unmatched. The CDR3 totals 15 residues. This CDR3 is CASSTGTASGNTIYF. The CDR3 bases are TGTGCCAGCAGCACCGGGACAGCGTCTGGAAACACCATATATTTT. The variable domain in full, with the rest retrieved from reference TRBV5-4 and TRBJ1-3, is ETGVTQSPTHLIKTRGQQVTLRCSSQSGHNTVSWYQQALGQGPQFIFQYYREEENGRGNFPPRFSGLQFPNYSSELNVNALELDDSALYLCASSTGTASGNTIYFGEGSWLTVV.

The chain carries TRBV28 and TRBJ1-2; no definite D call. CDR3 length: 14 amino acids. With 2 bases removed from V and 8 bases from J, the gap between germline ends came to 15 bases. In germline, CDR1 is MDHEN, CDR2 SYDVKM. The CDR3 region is CASSLNGLPWGYTF. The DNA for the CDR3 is TGTGCCAGCAGTTTAAATGGGCTGCCCTGGGGCTACACCTTC.

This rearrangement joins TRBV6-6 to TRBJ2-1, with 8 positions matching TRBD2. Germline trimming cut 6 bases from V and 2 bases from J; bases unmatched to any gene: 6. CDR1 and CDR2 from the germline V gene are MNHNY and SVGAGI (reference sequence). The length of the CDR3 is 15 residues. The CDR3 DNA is TGTGCCAGCAGGGACACTAGCGGAACCTACAATGAGCAGTTCTTC. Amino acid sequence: CASRDTSGTYNEQFF.

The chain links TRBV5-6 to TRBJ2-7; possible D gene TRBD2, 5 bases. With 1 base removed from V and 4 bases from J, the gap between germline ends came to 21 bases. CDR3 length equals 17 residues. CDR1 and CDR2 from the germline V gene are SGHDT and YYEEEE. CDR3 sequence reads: CASSLPNERLLLYEQYF. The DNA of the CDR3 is TGTGCCAGCAGCTTGCCCAACGAGCGGCTATTACTTTACGAGCAGTACTTC.

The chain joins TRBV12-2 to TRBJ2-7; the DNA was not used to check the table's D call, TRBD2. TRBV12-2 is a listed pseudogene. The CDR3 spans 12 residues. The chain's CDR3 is CASRFSRSDYYF. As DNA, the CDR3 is TGTGCAAGTCGCTTTAGCAGGTCGGACTACTACTTC.

CDR3 protein: CASKSERTYNEQFF. CDR3 nucleotides: TGCGCCAGCAAATCGGAGCGGACGTACAATGAGCAGTTCTTC. The chain couples TRBV10-2 to TRBJ2-1; possible D gene TRBD2, 5 bases. Germline values: CDR1 WSHSY, CDR2 SAAADI. V was clipped by 7 bases and J by 4 bases, with 14 bases between them. The CDR3 runs 14 residues.

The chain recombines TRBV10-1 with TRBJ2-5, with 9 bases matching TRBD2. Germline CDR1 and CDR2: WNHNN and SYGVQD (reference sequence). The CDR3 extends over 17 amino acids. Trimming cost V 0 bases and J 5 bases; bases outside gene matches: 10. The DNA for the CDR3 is TGCGCCAGCAGTGAGTCAGTACTAGCGGGTGGATCCGAGACCCAGTACTTC. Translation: CASSESVLAGGSETQYF.

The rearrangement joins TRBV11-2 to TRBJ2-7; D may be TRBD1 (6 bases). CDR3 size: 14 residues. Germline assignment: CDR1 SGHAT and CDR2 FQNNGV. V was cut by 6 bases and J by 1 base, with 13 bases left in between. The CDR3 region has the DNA TGTGCCAGCAGGAGTAACAGGGCGTCCTACGAGCAGTACTTC. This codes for CASRSNRASYEQYF.

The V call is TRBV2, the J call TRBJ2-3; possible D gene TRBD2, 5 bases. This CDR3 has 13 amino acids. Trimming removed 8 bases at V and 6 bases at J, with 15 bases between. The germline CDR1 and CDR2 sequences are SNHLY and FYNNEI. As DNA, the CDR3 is TGTGCCAGCCAGGACTCGAAGTGGGATACGCAGTATTTT. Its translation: CASQDSKWDTQYF. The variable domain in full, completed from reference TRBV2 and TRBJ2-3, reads EPEVTQTPSHQVTQMGQEVILRCVPISNHLYFYWYRQILGQKVEFLVSFYNNEISEKSEIFDDQFSVERPDGSNFTLKIRSTKLEDSAMYFCASQDSKWDTQYFGPGTRLTVL.

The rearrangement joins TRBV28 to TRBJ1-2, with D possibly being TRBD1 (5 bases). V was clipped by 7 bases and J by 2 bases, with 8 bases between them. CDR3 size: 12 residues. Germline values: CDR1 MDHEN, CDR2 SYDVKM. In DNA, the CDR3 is TGTGCCAGCATGGGGGTCAACTATGGCTACACCTTC. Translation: CASMGVNYGYTF.

This chain's CDR3 is CASIPSNGYGYTF. In DNA, the CDR3 is TGTGCCAGCATCCCATCAAACGGCTATGGCTACACCTTC. The J gene is TRBJ1-2, the V gene TRBV28; no definite D call. Germline assignment: CDR1 MDHEN and CDR2 SYDVKM. Trimming cost V 7 bases and J 4 bases, with 13 bases left between them. The CDR3 has 13 amino acids.

CDR3 in DNA: TGTGCCAGCAGCGCCAACTCGGCGGGGGAGCAGTTCTTC. This encodes CASSANSAGEQFF. The rearrangement joins TRBV7-9 to TRBJ2-1; D is possibly TRBD2 (6 bases). The CDR3 length is 13 residues. Germline loops: CDR1 SEHNR, CDR2 FQNEAQ (reference sequence). Trimming shortened V by 5 bases and J by 10 bases, and 15 bases separated the two germline ends.